The 5 T cell receptor beta chains given below trace back to one sample, sequenced in a study of T cell changes during pregnancy in multiple sclerosis (dated by TCRdb to the late 2010s). Library preparation used the immunoSEQ multiplex PCR assay. TCRdb re-hosts the immuneACCESS table, in-frame sequences only. Its copies lack some clones; in the studies checked, an unresolved V gene accounts for under half of them, and the cause for the rest is not known. Counted in this sample were around 30,000 clones; around 90% of them appeared once. The biggest ten clones account for 0.65% to 0.9% of the sample. This material consisted of CD4+ T cells from peripheral blood mononuclear cells, taken in the first trimester of pregnancy. The receptor set was obtained from a female donor with multiple sclerosis, enrolled in a pregnancy study.

V and J are TRBV6-6 and TRBJ1-1; D remains unclear. V gave up 7 bases and J gave up 1 base, with 13 bases separating them. The CDR3 is 14 amino acids. CDR1 and CDR2 (germline): MNHNY, SVGAGI (reference sequence). The CDR3 nucleotides are TGTGCCAGCACTTTGCGACTGACGAACACTGAAGCTTTCTTT. The encoded protein is CASTLRLTNTEAFF.

The chain uses TRBV5-1 and TRBJ2-2; maybe TRBD1 (5 bases). CDR3 length: 17 amino acids. Germline CDR1 SGHRS, CDR2 YFSETQ. Trimming removed 5 bases from V and 4 bases from J, with 21 bases in between. The CDR3 DNA reads TGCGCCAGCAGGAACCACCTTCGAATAGGGGCCACCGGGGAGCTGTTTTTT. Translation gives CASRNHLRIGATGELFF.

This chain joins TRBV7-6 and TRBJ2-5; D is perhaps TRBD1 (7 bases). The germline V gene has CDR1 SGHVS and CDR2 FNYEAQ. The CDR3 totals 16 residues. Trimming left V 2 bases short and J 5 bases short, with 18 bases between. Here the CDR3 reads CASSLSGWTGGETQYF. DNA of the CDR3: TGTGCCAGCAGCTTATCCGGGTGGACAGGAGGGGAGACCCAGTACTTC.

The rearrangement joins TRBV6-6 to TRBJ2-3; the D is unclear. CDR3 length equals 13 residues. The germline CDR1 and CDR2 sequences are MNHNY and SVGAGI (reference sequence). The V end lost 8 bases, the J end lost 3 bases, and 12 bases lay between the germline ends. The CDR3 loop reads CASLSYGTDTQYF. Written as DNA, the CDR3 is TGTGCCAGCCTCAGCTACGGGACAGATACGCAGTATTTT.

The chain links TRBV6-1 to TRBJ2-3, with 7 bases identical to TRBD2. The V gene's germline CDR1 is MNHNS and CDR2 SASEGT. Trimming at V came to 4 bases and at J to 12 bases, leaving 1 base not matched to a gene. This CDR3 is built from 10 residues. CDR3 in DNA: TGTGCCAGCAGTGGGACTAGACAGTATTTT. It yields the protein CASSGTRQYF.